One T cell receptor beta chain is described in this entry. Authors' methods: Amplification of reference gene primers was used by the study to estimate nucleated cell counts. Using immunoSEQ multiplex PCR, the repertoire was profiled, and TCRdb retains in-frame clones only, with some absent. D and trimming come from the DNA, and the V and J calls and clone size come from that table. The sample consists of about 160,000 clones, over 85% of them appearing once. This record belongs to a study of blood T cell repertoires in COVID-19. Turning to the study itself: Collection of acute and convalescent COVID-19 samples took place in the United States, Italy and Spain. PBMCs, B-cell-depleted T cells, or T cells provided the cDNA or gDNA that made up the material.

The CDR3 is 15 amino acids. V gave up 1 base and J gave up 7 bases, with 14 bases separating them. Germline V gene data show CDR1 as SGHDT and CDR2 as YYEEEE. Seattle patient enrollment occurred during active infection, with longitudinal follow-up thereafter. The chain uses TRBV5-6 and TRBJ1-4; perhaps TRBD1 as D (5 bases). The sequenced sample consisted of peripheral blood. The sequence came from a woman aged 60-75 years with COVID-19, enrolled during active disease. CDR3 bases: TGTGCCAGCAGCTTGATTACCCGGGGGGGTGAAAAACTGTTTTTT. It is translated as CASSLITRGGEKLFF.